Each of the 30 T cell receptor beta chains below was sequenced from the same sample in a study of blood T cell repertoires in COVID-19 (dated by TCRdb to 2019 to 2021). The library was built by means of the immunoSEQ multiplex PCR assay. This is the immuneACCESS table as TCRdb keeps it, with only in-frame sequences that have V and J called. A part of the clones is gone; compared with another copy, unresolved V genes explain less than half, and the rest is unexplained. In all, the sample holds fewer than 400,000 clones, and less than 85% of those were seen once. More than 3% of the sample is held by the ten biggest clonotypes. The sequencing sample was made of peripheral blood. The receptors were sampled from a woman aged 18-30 years with acute or convalescent COVID-19.

The chain is built from TRBV6-5 and TRBJ1-1; no firm D call. The CDR3 has 11 residues. From germline, CDR1 is MNHEY and CDR2 SVGAGI. V lost 2 bases and J 12 bases, leaving 10 bases between the germline ends. The chain's CDR3 is CASSYAGLSFF. As DNA, the CDR3 is TGTGCCAGCAGTTACGCAGGTCTGTCTTTCTTT.

On this clone itself: The sample holds other DNA sequences that translate to the same CDR3. The rearrangement joins TRBV2 to TRBJ1-1; TRBD1 might be the D (6 bases). Germline CDR1 and CDR2: SNHLY and FYNNEI. Trimming took 2 bases from V and 1 from J, leaving 8 bases between them. CDR3 length: 14 residues. CDR3 nucleotides: TGTGCCAGCAGTGAACAGGGGCGGAACACTGAAGCTTTCTTT. Translated: CASSEQGRNTEAFF.

The genes are TRBV25-1 and TRBJ1-3; D is undetermined. CDR1 and CDR2 from the germline V gene are MGHDK and SYGVNS. The CDR3 totals 17 residues. Deletions cut 7 bases from V and 0 bases from J, with 19 bases between. This CDR3 reads CASTPGPTRDSGNTIYF. CDR3 nucleotides: TGTGCCAGCACCCCGGGTCCCACCCGCGACTCTGGAAACACCATATATTTT.

This chain connects TRBV4-2 to TRBJ1-3; D possibly corresponds to TRBD1 (6 bases). V was pared by 6 bases and J by 4 bases, with 19 bases between. The CDR3 sequence is 16 residues long. The germline V gene encodes CDR1 LGHNA and CDR2 YNFKEQ. The CDR3 DNA reads as TGTGCCAGCAGTTTAAAGGTCAGGGGATTCGGAAACACCATATATTTT. This sequence encodes CASSLKVRGFGNTIYF.

The J gene is TRBJ1-2, the V gene TRBV5-4; maybe TRBD1 (5 bases). Between the trimmed V and J ends, which lost 0 bases and 5 bases, there was a span of 11 bases. There are 14 residues in the CDR3. Per germline, CDR1 SGHNT and CDR2 YYREEE (reference sequence). This CDR3 is CASSLEAGRYGYTF. CDR3 coding DNA: TGTGCCAGCAGCTTGGAGGCAGGGCGGTATGGCTACACCTTC.

CDR3 DNA: TGTGCCAGCTCACAAGGACTTGGGACCTACGAGCAGTACTTC. It encodes CASSQGLGTYEQYF. This rearrangement joins TRBV18 to TRBJ2-7, with TRBD2 as a possible D gene (5 bases). V gave up 4 bases and J gave up 2 bases, with 12 bases separating them. The CDR3 runs 14 residues. Germline CDR1 reads KGHSH; CDR2 reads LQKENI.

This clone has a single count. V usage is TRBV12-3 or TRBV12-4 and J usage is TRBJ1-2, with no clear D. V was cut by 7 bases and J by 7 bases, with 10 bases left in between. The CDR3 length is 11 residues. The CDR3 DNA follows: TGTGCCAGCAAAGCGGGCGGTGGCTACACCTTC. Amino acids: CASKAGGGYTF.

The chain recombines TRBV12-5 with TRBJ1-3; 8 bases agree with TRBD1. Germline CDR1 reads LGHNT; CDR2 reads FRNRAP. The CDR3 is 14 amino acids. Trimming at V came to 11 bases and at J to 4 bases, leaving 10 bases not matched to a gene. The CDR3 sequence: CASKIQGEGNTIYF. CDR3 coding DNA: TGTGCTTCGAAAATACAGGGGGAAGGAAACACCATATATTTT.

The chain is built from TRBV7-5 and TRBJ1-1; the table's TRBD1 call for D was not verified on the DNA. TRBV7-5 is given as a pseudogene. There are 16 residues in the CDR3. For the CDR3, the DNA is TGTGCCAGAAGCGCTAGAGTTGACAGGGAGAACACTGAAGCTTTCTTT. As protein: CARSARVDRENTEAFF.

The rearrangement links TRBV6-6 to TRBJ1-2; 7 positions match TRBD1. Looked up from germline, CDR1 is MNHNY and CDR2 is SVGAGI (reference sequence). Unmatched junction bases numbered 5, after V lost 3 bases and J lost 1 base. The length of the CDR3 is 15 residues. This CDR3 reads CASSYGQGDNYGYTF. The CDR3 bases are TGTGCCAGCAGTTATGGGCAGGGGGATAACTATGGCTACACCTTC.

The chain links TRBV10-2 to TRBJ2-5, with D tentatively TRBD2 (5 bases). The CDR3 is made up of 16 amino acids. Germline values: CDR1 WSHSY, CDR2 SAAADI. Trimming left V 2 bases short and J 5 bases short, with 18 bases between. The CDR3 nucleotides are TGCGCCAGCAGTGAGGGTGGCAAAGGATGGGAGGAGACCCAGTACTTC. Translating it yields CASSEGGKGWEETQYF.

The table lists this clone with a few counts. The chain combines TRBV28 with TRBJ1-1; the match to TRBD1 covers 10 bases. This CDR3 has 15 residues. V lost 5 bases to trimming and J lost 7 bases; unmatched junction nucleotides: 10. The V gene's germline CDR1 is MDHEN and CDR2 SYDVKM. This chain's CDR3 is CASSQPGTGAGEAFF. In nucleotides, the CDR3 is TGTGCCAGCAGTCAACCCGGGACAGGGGCGGGTGAAGCTTTCTTT.

The chain couples TRBV19 to TRBJ1-2; no clear D gene. V lost 3 bases, J lost 4 bases, and 9 bases lay in between. CDR1 and CDR2 (germline): LNHDA, SQIVND (reference sequence). CDR3 length: 13 amino acids. The CDR3 nucleotides read TGTGCCAGTAGTATGCAGGAGGGCTATGGCTACACCTTC. Its translation: CASSMQEGYGYTF.

The V and J genes are TRBV12-3 or TRBV12-4 and TRBJ1-5; possibly TRBD1 for D (5 bases). Trimming removed 2 bases from V and 6 bases from J, with 8 bases in between. This CDR3 has 13 residues. The CDR3 region is CASSLSGGQPQHF. The CDR3, as DNA: TGTGCCAGCAGTTTATCGGGGGGTCAGCCCCAGCATTTT.

V usage is TRBV24-1 and J usage is TRBJ1-2; the match to TRBD1 covers 7 bases. CDR3 length: 14 amino acids. V was pared by 11 bases and J by 4 bases, with 12 bases of the junction left unmatched. Germline values: CDR1 KGHDR, CDR2 SFDVKD. The CDR3 protein is CAINDRVLFYGYTF. The CDR3 bases are TGTGCCATCAACGACAGGGTTTTATTCTATGGCTACACCTTC.

The CDR3 here is CASSYAGSGANVLTF. The CDR3 DNA follows: TGTGCCAGCAGTTACGCGGGCTCTGGGGCCAACGTCCTGACTTTC. The V and J genes are TRBV6-5 and TRBJ2-6; possibly TRBD2 for D (5 bases). The CDR3 sequence is 15 residues long. Germline V gene lookup returns CDR1 MNHEY and CDR2 SVGAGI. With 2 bases removed from V and 0 bases from J, the gap between germline ends came to 5 bases.

The chain uses TRBV15 and TRBJ2-1; 7 nucleotides match TRBD1. The CDR3 totals 15 residues. The ends lost 4 bases at V and 0 bases at J; junction bases unmatched: 3. Germline CDR1 is LNHNV and CDR2 is YYDKDF (reference sequence). CDR3 sequence: CATSIRQGSYNEQFF. CDR3 DNA: TGTGCCACCAGCATTAGACAGGGCTCCTACAATGAGCAGTTCTTC.

The chain links TRBV24-1 to TRBJ1-1, with D possibly matching TRBD1 (6 bases). Trimming removed 5 bases at V and 1 base at J, with 13 bases between. The germline CDR1 and CDR2 sequences are KGHDR and SFDVKD. CDR3 length equals 15 residues. The CDR3 here is CATSGAGTQNTEAFF. The CDR3 DNA sequence: TGTGCCACCAGTGGCGCCGGGACACAGAACACTGAAGCTTTCTTT.

This rearrangement joins TRBV4-1 to TRBJ2-7; D possibly corresponds to TRBD2 (5 bases). The CDR3 has 15 residues. Germline V lookup: CDR1 MGHRA, CDR2 YSYEKL. Trimming removed 0 bases from V and 3 bases from J, with 12 bases in between. The CDR3 loop reads CASSQDPSEDYEQYF. The CDR3 DNA reads TGCGCCAGCAGCCAAGATCCGTCGGAGGACTACGAGCAGTACTTC.

The rearrangement links TRBV9 to TRBJ2-1; 11 bases match TRBD2. In germline, CDR1 is SGDLS, CDR2 YYNGEE. Unmatched junction bases numbered 7, after V lost 0 bases and J lost 2 bases. This CDR3 spans 18 amino acids. The CDR3 DNA follows: TGTGCCAGCAGCGTAGGGGCTAGCGGGGGGACCACCTACAATGAGCAGTTCTTC. Translating gives CASSVGASGGTTYNEQFF.

The chain combines TRBV2 with TRBJ2-3; D is ambiguous. Germline CDR1 reads SNHLY; CDR2 reads FYNNEI. V was shortened by 10 bases and J by 6 bases, with 14 bases between the two germline ends. CDR3 size: 12 residues. CDR3 region: CATTLSSDTQYF. In DNA, the CDR3 is TGTGCCACCACGCTTAGTTCGGATACGCAGTATTTT.

The chain links TRBV5-1 to TRBJ2-7; TRBD1 agrees at 9 bases. The ends lost 0 bases at V and 6 bases at J; junction bases unmatched: 4. Germline V gives CDR1 SGHRS, CDR2 YFSETQ. The CDR3 covers 14 residues. Written as DNA, the CDR3 is TGCGCCAGCAGCTTGGGGGTGACAGGGGGCGAGCAGTACTTC. This encodes CASSLGVTGGEQYF.

Here the CDR3 DNA reads TGCGCCAGCAGCCTTACACAGGGGTCCGATGAGCAGTTCTTC. This sequence encodes CASSLTQGSDEQFF. The rearrangement joins TRBV4-1 to TRBJ2-1; 7 nucleotides line up with TRBD1. In germline, CDR1 is MGHRA, CDR2 YSYEKL. This CDR3 comprises 14 residues. V lost 4 bases and J lost 8; bases outside the gene matches: 8.

V is TRBV30 and J is TRBJ1-1; no definite D call. V shed 0 bases and J shed 4 bases, with 6 bases lying between them. The CDR3 is 12 amino acids. The germline gives CDR1 GTSNPN, CDR2 SVGIG (reference sequence). The CDR3 loop is CAWSVRVTEAFF. For the CDR3, the DNA is TGTGCCTGGAGTGTACGGGTCACTGAAGCTTTCTTT.

J is TRBJ1-1 and V is TRBV5-1, with D possibly TRBD1 on 5 matching bases. CDR1 is SGHRS and CDR2 is YFSETQ in the germline V gene. Between the trimmed V and J ends, which lost 4 bases and 11 bases, there was a span of 12 bases. This CDR3 region has 11 residues. Here the CDR3 DNA reads TGCGCCAGCAGCGATCAGGGTAGGGCTTTCTTT. Amino acid sequence: CASSDQGRAFF. The full variable domain, with the rest looked up from reference TRBV5-1 and TRBJ1-1, is KAGVTQTPRYLIKTRGQQVTLSCSPISGHRSVSWYQQTPGQGLQFLFEYFSETQRNKGNFPGRFSGRQFSNSRSEMNVSTLELGDSALYLCASSDQGRAFFGQGTRLTVV.

This clone was counted a few times. The chain links TRBV4-1 to TRBJ1-1, with D possibly TRBD1 on 6 matching bases. This CDR3 contains 16 residues. Germline V gives CDR1 MGHRA, CDR2 YSYEKL. V lost 0 bases to trimming and J lost 5 bases, with 16 bases between them. DNA for the CDR3: TGCGCCAGCAGCCAAGATCCGGGGGGGGCGCGTACTGAAGCTTTCTTT. Amino acids: CASSQDPGGARTEAFF.

The V and J genes are TRBV10-3 and TRBJ1-2; tentative D call: TRBD1 (5 bases). Trimming shortened V by 4 bases and J by 5 bases, and 11 bases separated the two germline ends. The CDR3 sequence is 13 residues long. The germline V gene encodes CDR1 ENHRY and CDR2 SYGVKD. CDR3 DNA: TGTGCCATCAGTGGTCAGGGCCCATATGGCTACACCTTC. Protein sequence: CAISGQGPYGYTF.

This clone has a handful of counts. The J gene is TRBJ2-1, the V gene TRBV10-1, with 10 bases fitting TRBD2. The J segment lost 5 bases and the V segment lost 3 bases, leaving 1 base of the junction unmatched. The germline V gene encodes CDR1 WNHNN and CDR2 SYGVQD (reference sequence). CDR3 length: 14 amino acids. The CDR3 spells CASSDLAGDNEQFF. CDR3 coding DNA: TGCGCCAGCAGTGATCTAGCGGGAGACAATGAGCAGTTCTTC.

V is TRBV4-1 and J is TRBJ2-1; 13 nucleotides align to TRBD2. The CDR3 length is 19 residues. J gave up 9 bases and V 0 bases, and 14 bases lay outside the gene matches. Germline-derived CDR1 and CDR2 are MGHRA and YSYEKL. CDR3 sequence (DNA): TGCGCCAGCAGCCAAGAGGAAAAGGGACTAGCGGGGATGTTAAGTGAGCAGTTCTTC. It yields the protein CASSQEEKGLAGMLSEQFF.

The V call is TRBV2, the J call TRBJ1-6, with 10 bases that match TRBD1. The CDR3 has 13 residues. J was trimmed by 9 bases and V by 8 bases; bases with no gene match: 4. Looked up from germline, CDR1 is SNHLY and CDR2 is FYNNEI. The CDR3: CASLGQGSSPLHF. The CDR3 DNA follows: TGTGCCAGCTTGGGACAGGGGAGTTCACCCCTCCACTTT.